These T cell receptor beta chains were read from a single sample in a study of T cells in narcolepsy. Libraries were prepared by immunoSEQ multiplex PCR; TCRdb keeps only in-frame clonotypes and omits some of them. This sample has about 30,000 clones, with around 83% found just once. Sequencing was performed on memory (CD45RA-) CD4+ T cells from blood. The receptors shown here come from a human donor in good health. Both conserved end residues are part of each CDR3. The order of the fields is V gene, J gene, CDR3 length, CDR3 protein.

V gene: TRBV18; J gene: TRBJ2-3; CDR3 length: 16; CDR3 protein: CASSPPGQGVMGTQYF
V gene: TRBV7-8; J gene: TRBJ2-2; CDR3 length: 15; CDR3 protein: CASSSGQVNTGELFF
V gene: TRBV5-1; J gene: TRBJ1-3; CDR3 length: 14; CDR3 protein: CASSPGGAGNTIYF
V gene: TRBV6-1; J gene: TRBJ2-4; CDR3 length: 15; CDR3 protein: CASSDVVLAKNIQYF
V gene: TRBV19; J gene: TRBJ2-5; CDR3 length: 13; CDR3 protein: CASSATIQETQYF
V gene: TRBV2; J gene: TRBJ1-6; CDR3 length: 15; CDR3 protein: CASSEWDRVNSPLHF
V gene: TRBV14; J gene: TRBJ2-7; CDR3 length: 16; CDR3 protein: CASSQEVVLSIYEQYF
V gene: TRBV5-6; J gene: TRBJ1-3; CDR3 length: 15; CDR3 protein: CASSSAGTSGNTIYF
V gene: TRBV5-1; J gene: TRBJ2-3; CDR3 length: 15; CDR3 protein: CASSLSGVSTDTQYF
V gene: TRBV19; J gene: TRBJ1-5; CDR3 length: 14; CDR3 protein: CASSDGYSNQPQHF
V gene: TRBV6-1; J gene: TRBJ1-1; CDR3 length: 15; CDR3 protein: CASRKVRGQEGEAFF
V gene: TRBV5-4; J gene: TRBJ2-3; CDR3 length: 16; CDR3 protein: CASSLAIAGEGDTQYF
V gene: TRBV6-6; J gene: TRBJ2-5; CDR3 length: 12; CDR3 protein: CASSYPGGPQYF
V gene: TRBV5-1; J gene: TRBJ1-1; CDR3 length: 14; CDR3 protein: CASSEQRVNTEAFF
V gene: TRBV5-1; J gene: TRBJ1-1; CDR3 length: 13; CDR3 protein: CASSYRVYTEAFF
V gene: TRBV6-1; J gene: TRBJ1-6; CDR3 length: 12; CDR3 protein: CASSEAGLPLHF
V gene: TRBV10-3; J gene: TRBJ1-2; CDR3 length: 12; CDR3 protein: CAISRDSYGYTF
V gene: TRBV7-9; J gene: TRBJ2-5; CDR3 length: 13; CDR3 protein: CASSLSTFGTQYF
V gene: TRBV18; J gene: TRBJ1-3; CDR3 length: 15; CDR3 protein: CASSPLTGSGNTIYF
V gene: TRBV14; J gene: TRBJ1-1; CDR3 length: 15; CDR3 protein: CASSPARARDTEAFF
V gene: TRBV7-2; J gene: TRBJ1-3; CDR3 length: 15; CDR3 protein: CASSLVDRAGNTIYF
V gene: TRBV12-5; J gene: TRBJ1-6; CDR3 length: 13; CDR3 protein: CASGLVDNSPLHF
V gene: TRBV7-8; J gene: TRBJ2-5; CDR3 length: 16; CDR3 protein: CASSFGSPSRKETQYF
V gene: TRBV7-9; J gene: TRBJ1-1; CDR3 length: 18; CDR3 protein: CASSFWAQGHQKNTEAFF
V gene: TRBV6-5; J gene: TRBJ2-7; CDR3 length: 14; CDR3 protein: CASSRGVGSYEQYF
V gene: TRBV9; J gene: TRBJ2-5; CDR3 length: 15; CDR3 protein: CASSLGQGVRETQYF
V gene: TRBV7-6; J gene: TRBJ2-7; CDR3 length: 14; CDR3 protein: CASSLPRERDEQYF
V gene: TRBV5-1; J gene: TRBJ2-3; CDR3 length: 15; CDR3 protein: CASRRNSGGTDTQYF
V gene: TRBV7-8; J gene: TRBJ2-7; CDR3 length: 19; CDR3 protein: CASSSPGHDPRNLVREQYF
V gene: TRBV18; J gene: TRBJ1-2; CDR3 length: 14; CDR3 protein: CASSPSGDGVGYTF
V gene: TRBV30; J gene: TRBJ1-1; CDR3 length: 13; CDR3 protein: CAWSVQQNTEAFF
V gene: TRBV19; J gene: TRBJ1-1; CDR3 length: 15; CDR3 protein: CASSIGAGGGTEAFF
V gene: TRBV5-1; J gene: TRBJ2-3; CDR3 length: 14; CDR3 protein: CASSLAGGPDTQYF
V gene: TRBV10-3; J gene: TRBJ2-1; CDR3 length: 13; CDR3 protein: CAITDGAVNEQFF
V gene: TRBV30; J gene: TRBJ1-1; CDR3 length: 14; CDR3 protein: CAWSARGAHTEAFF
V gene: TRBV27; J gene: TRBJ1-5; CDR3 length: 15; CDR3 protein: CASSFQGGFNQPQHF
V gene: TRBV19; J gene: TRBJ2-5; CDR3 length: 14; CDR3 protein: CASSGVGNQETQYF
V gene: TRBV19; J gene: TRBJ2-2; CDR3 length: 14; CDR3 protein: CASSIVIGPGELFF
V gene: TRBV18; J gene: TRBJ1-2; CDR3 length: 13; CDR3 protein: CASSPQIGDGYTF
V gene: TRBV7-2; J gene: TRBJ2-2; CDR3 length: 15; CDR3 protein: CASSLKTGGFGELFF